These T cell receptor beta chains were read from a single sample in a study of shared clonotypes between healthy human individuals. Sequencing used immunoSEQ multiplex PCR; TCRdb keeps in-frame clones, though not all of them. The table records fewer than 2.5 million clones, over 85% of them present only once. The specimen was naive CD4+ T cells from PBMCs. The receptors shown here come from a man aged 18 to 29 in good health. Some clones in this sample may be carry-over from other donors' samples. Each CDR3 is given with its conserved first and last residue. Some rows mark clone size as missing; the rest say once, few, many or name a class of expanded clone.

CDR3: CASSPGQGDGYTF
size: -
length: 13
V: TRBV18

CDR3: CAWSRQGLSGFYF
size: once
length: 13
V: TRBV30

CDR3: CASREGGGGLKGETQYF
size: few
length: 17
V: TRBV28

CDR3: CASSLATRLRPNEQFF
size: -
length: 16
V: TRBV27

CDR3: CASNPQALMNTEAFF
size: -
length: 15
V: TRBV7-2

CDR3: CASTSQVGSYNEQFF
size: -
length: 15
V: TRBV13

CDR3: CASSLGPWGVGYGYTF
size: -
length: 16
V: TRBV5-5

CDR3: CASSQYTGTGPYNEQFF
size: -
length: 17
V: TRBV19

CDR3: CASSPTSVWSSTGELFF
size: -
length: 17
V: TRBV5-1

CDR3: CASSLRLAGVNEQFF
size: once
length: 15
V: TRBV7-9

CDR3: CASSLVVGTGLYGYTF
size: -
length: 16
V: TRBV7-2

CDR3: CASSERGSEQFF
size: -
length: 12
V: TRBV9

CDR3: CAWTQSFYGYTF
size: few
length: 12
V: TRBV30

CDR3: CASSLDSGNWGYTF
size: -
length: 14
V: TRBV5-4

CDR3: CASSIGGVRGTEAFF
size: -
length: 15
V: TRBV19

CDR3: CASSLVRLAGVNEQFF
size: -
length: 16
V: TRBV7-8

CDR3: CASSLEGHRDANTEAFF
size: -
length: 17
V: TRBV5-1

CDR3: CASSLFPGSNTGELFF
size: -
length: 16
V: TRBV28

CDR3: CASHANGELFF
size: -
length: 11
V: TRBV28

CDR3: CAYRPGVTEAFF
size: -
length: 12
V: TRBV30

CDR3: CASSKQGPADTQYF
size: -
length: 14
V: TRBV6-1

CDR3: CASSLVGAGEQFF
size: -
length: 13
V: TRBV11-3

CDR3: CATSSQLAGVGLGLFF
size: -
length: 16
V: TRBV15

CDR3: CASKGQGEWDEQFF
size: -
length: 14
V: TRBV6-6

CDR3: CASSRTSGTNTGELFF
size: -
length: 16
V: TRBV7-3

CDR3: CASSQNPLNTGELFF
size: -
length: 15
V: TRBV7-2

CDR3: CASSPTSGSYEQYF
size: -
length: 14
V: TRBV7-2

CDR3: CASSVASRTAEQFF
size: -
length: 14
V: TRBV9

CDR3: CASSSRSVGVGETQYF
size: -
length: 16
V: TRBV7-9

CDR3: CASGGGYVMQYF
size: -
length: 12
V: TRBV28

CDR3: CASSSPRGGYTF
size: -
length: 12
V: TRBV28

CDR3: CSSRGERLYQETQYF
size: -
length: 15
V: TRBV29-1

CDR3: CASRTDRGFYGYTF
size: -
length: 14
V: TRBV6-6

CDR3: CASSLDRGPFGNTIYF
size: -
length: 16
V: TRBV28

CDR3: CASSPQGSSNEKLFF
size: -
length: 15
V: TRBV18

CDR3: CASRPRAGNTEAFF
size: -
length: 14
V: TRBV6-6

CDR3: CATSGSRTSADYEQYF
size: -
length: 16
V: TRBV15

CDR3: CASSPMGVMTGELFF
size: -
length: 15
V: TRBV2

CDR3: CASSERASGRDTQYF
size: -
length: 15
V: TRBV2

CDR3: CASGKAGTVSLNEQYF
size: -
length: 16
V: TRBV9

CDR3: CAGLISPGLEAFF
size: -
length: 13
V: TRBV6-1

CDR3: CASSYYKQGTGELFF
size: -
length: 15
V: TRBV5-1

CDR3: CASKLASGNTIYF
size: -
length: 13
V: TRBV5-1

CDR3: CASSLGTLGANVLTF
size: -
length: 15
V: TRBV5-1

CDR3: CASSYSRQIAKNIQYF
size: -
length: 16
V: TRBV6-6

CDR3: CASTDLNTEAFF
size: few
length: 12
V: TRBV7-8